This T cell receptor (beta chain) was retrieved from a study of hypomethylating agent response in myelodysplastic syndrome. On the study more broadly: Non-responders met neither complete response nor hematologic improvement criteria, which defined response.

On this clone: Its antigen remains unidentified. One junction end does not reproduce the germline sequence, and a read error may be involved.

There are 15 residues in the CDR3. The germline V gene encodes CDR1 SGDLS and CDR2 YYNGEE. The method was immunoSEQ multiplex PCR; TCRdb's version includes in-frame clones alone and lacks a portion of them. The profile shows 5,000 to 6,000 clones, 87% of them singletons. General study points: Novel MDS antigen recognition by shared GLIPH2 clusters is possible but unvalidated. Analysis covered a small cohort of just approximately ten patients.

The V and J genes are TRBV9 and TRBJ2-5; no clear D. The source material was bone marrow, sampled before or after starting hypomethylating agent treatment for myelodysplastic syndrome (not recorded which). The clonotype was recovered from a human donor with myelodysplastic syndrome. CDR3: CASSVADGEQEIQYF. The CDR3 DNA follows: TGTGCCAGCAGCGTAGCTGACGGCGAGCAAGAGATCCAGTACTTC.